The 15 T cell receptor beta chains below come from one sample, sequenced in a study of Tregs in tolerant kidney transplant recipients. The data were produced by immunoSEQ multiplex PCR, yet TCRdb's version contains in-frame clones alone and is incomplete. The sample contains roughly 70,000 clones, more than 70% of which appear only once. Mixed chimerism was transient after nonmyeloablative marrow transplants from related graft donors. The sequenced sample was CD4+ T cells from blood (PBMCs), obtained 6 months after the transplant. Receptor source: a human patient who received a combined kidney and bone marrow transplant. Some T cells may arise from the graft donor.

This clone was observed a few times. V usage is TRBV7-3 and J usage is TRBJ1-3; a possible D gene is TRBD1 (6 bases). Looked up from germline, CDR1 is SGHTA and CDR2 is FQGTGA. V was cut by 6 bases and J by 4 bases, with 13 bases left in between. The CDR3 extends over 14 amino acids. The CDR3 sequence is CASSPGVTGNTIYF. CDR3 bases: TGTGCCAGCAGTCCAGGGGTAACCGGAAACACCATATATTTT.

J is TRBJ2-2 and V is TRBV5-4, with D unresolved. The V gene lost 5 bases and the J gene lost 7 bases, with 12 bases spanning the gap. CDR1 SGHNT and CDR2 YYREEE come from the germline V gene (reference sequence). The CDR3 runs to 13 residues. The CDR3 DNA sequence: TGTGCCAGCAGACGGAGACTGGACGGGGAGCTGTTTTTT. Protein: CASRRRLDGELFF.

This chain joins TRBV15 and TRBJ2-3, with D tentatively TRBD1 (5 bases). The V gene's germline CDR1 is LNHNV and CDR2 YYDKDF (reference sequence). This CDR3 contains 14 residues. V was shortened by 1 base and J by 9 bases, with 14 bases between the two germline ends. Here the CDR3 DNA reads TGTGCCACCAGCAGAGGGGCAGGGTATCAAACGCAGTATTTT. Its protein is CATSRGAGYQTQYF.

The J gene is TRBJ2-3, the V gene TRBV5-4, with D hard to call. Germline V gene sequence: CDR1 SGHNT, CDR2 YYREEE (reference sequence). The CDR3 runs 13 residues. The V end lost 3 bases, the J end lost 8 bases, and 13 bases lay between the germline ends. The CDR3 sequence is CASSSPPLFTQYF. In DNA, the CDR3 is TGTGCCAGCAGCTCCCCGCCCCTATTTACGCAGTATTTT.

The V and J genes are TRBV10-3 and TRBJ2-1, with TRBD2 matching 14 bases. The germline gives CDR1 ENHRY, CDR2 SYGVKD. With 5 bases clipped from V and 6 bases from J, the junction kept 3 bases outside the gene matches. The CDR3 totals 15 residues. The CDR3 here is CAISTGTSGGNEQFF. Here the CDR3 DNA reads TGTGCCATCAGTACCGGGACTAGCGGGGGCAATGAGCAGTTCTTC.

This clone was seen a single time. V is TRBV4-1 and J is TRBJ2-5; 10 bases map to TRBD1. J lost 4 bases, V lost 2 bases, and 7 bases had no gene match. The CDR3 spans 16 residues. Germline loops: CDR1 MGHRA, CDR2 YSYEKL. CDR3 DNA sequence: TGCGCCAGCAGCCAAACCTTTAGGACAGGGGGAGAGACCCAGTACTTC. Protein: CASSQTFRTGGETQYF.

The chain joins TRBV30 to TRBJ2-3; no clear D. CDR3 length: 11 amino acids. Trimming took off 1 base at V and 4 bases at J, with 3 bases between the two ends. Germline V gene sequence: CDR1 GTSNPN, CDR2 SVGIG (reference sequence). The CDR3 sequence is CAWSAADTQYF. The DNA of the CDR3 is TGTGCCTGGAGTGCAGCAGATACGCAGTATTTT. Supplemented by reference TRBV30 and TRBJ2-3, the full variable domain reads SQTIHQWPATLVQPVGSPLSLECTVEGTSNPNLYWYRQAAGRGLQLLFYSVGIGQISSEVPQNLSASRPQDRQFILSSKKLLLSDSGFYLCAWSAADTQYFGPGTRLTVL.

The J gene is TRBJ1-6, the V gene TRBV5-1; 7 bases match TRBD1. V gave up 3 bases and J gave up 8 bases; unmatched junction bases: 5. Germline CDR1 SGHRS, CDR2 YFSETQ. CDR3 length: 14 amino acids. Here the CDR3 DNA reads TGCGCCAGCAGCTACAAGGGGGCTGATTCACCCCTCCACTTT. This codes for CASSYKGADSPLHF.

This sequence joins TRBV18 and TRBJ2-1; 13 nucleotides align to TRBD2. V was clipped by 3 bases and J by 3 bases; unmatched bases: 5. The germline V gene encodes CDR1 KGHSH and CDR2 LQKENI. The CDR3 consists of 17 residues. The CDR3 loop is CASSPPLAGGLYNEQFF. The CDR3 coding sequence is TGTGCCAGCTCACCTCCACTAGCGGGGGGGCTCTACAATGAGCAGTTCTTC.

The CDR3 sequence: CASSPGTGVKAFF. The DNA of the CDR3 is TGTGCCAGCAGCCCCGGCACCGGAGTGAAAGCTTTCTTT. The J gene is TRBJ1-1, the V gene TRBV7-3; D is uncertain. V dropped 5 bases and J dropped 9 bases, with 16 bases sitting between them. In germline, CDR1 is SGHTA, CDR2 FQGTGA. The CDR3 has 13 residues.

The rearrangement uses TRBV4-2 and TRBJ2-3; 10 nucleotides align to TRBD2. V lost 4 bases, J lost 1 base, and 2 bases stayed unmatched. Per germline, CDR1 LGHNA and CDR2 YNFKEQ. This CDR3 has 15 amino acids. CDR3 DNA: TGTGCCAGCAGCCTCGGACTAGCGGGCACAGATACGCAGTATTTT. Translating it yields CASSLGLAGTDTQYF.

The J gene is TRBJ2-3, the V gene TRBV5-6; 7 bases are a match to TRBD1. The junction had 13 bases not matched to a gene; V was cut back by 4 bases and J by 2 bases. Germline lookup yields CDR1 SGHDT and CDR2 YYEEEE. This CDR3 spans 17 amino acids. The CDR3 DNA follows: TGTGCCAGCAGCCCAAGCCCCGGGGACAGATACACAGATACGCAGTATTTT. It translates to CASSPSPGDRYTDTQYF.

The chain couples TRBV19 to TRBJ2-3; 9 bases are a match to TRBD2. Germline CDR1 is LNHDA and CDR2 is SQIVND (reference sequence). The CDR3 spans 16 residues. V lost 8 bases and J lost 1; bases outside the gene matches: 10. CDR3 loop: CASSPGTSTRTDTQYF. The CDR3 nucleotides are TGTGCCAGTTCCCCTGGGACTAGCACCCGCACAGATACGCAGTATTTT.

This sequence joins TRBV6-5 and TRBJ2-1; D may be TRBD1 (6 bases). Per germline, CDR1 MNHEY and CDR2 SVGAGI. CDR3 length equals 12 residues. Trimming left V 6 bases short and J 6 bases short, with 9 bases between. The CDR3 spells CASRRTANEQFF. Here the CDR3 DNA reads TGTGCCAGCAGGCGGACAGCCAATGAGCAGTTCTTC.

The rearrangement links TRBV6-5 to TRBJ2-7; the match to TRBD2 covers 7 bases. Unmatched junction bases numbered 5, after V lost 0 bases and J lost 3 bases. From germline, CDR1 is MNHEY and CDR2 SVGAGI. This CDR3 has 15 amino acids. CDR3 nucleotides: TGTGCCAGCAGTTACTCGATACGGGACTACTACGAGCAGTACTTC. Translation: CASSYSIRDYYEQYF.